This T cell receptor beta chain was recovered during a study of T cell responses to AZD1222 COVID-19 vaccine. General study findings and limits: Clonal diversity may have been underestimated in mostly white British donors. The study identified only a handful of AZD1222 recipients as seropositive at baseline. Spike-specific TCR breadth and depth both grew after two AZD1222 doses.

Turning to this clone: Its specificity is unknown.

The table came from immunoSEQ multiplex PCR; TCRdb's copy has only in-frame clones and leaves some out. The table records around 140,000 clones, over 75% of them present only once. This CDR3 has 14 amino acids. The material sequenced was peripheral blood, taken on day 0 of AZD1222 vaccination. The rearrangement uses TRBV12-1 and TRBJ2-1; the table assigns TRBD2, which was not confirmed against the DNA. TRBV12-1 is a recognized pseudogene. This receptor was obtained from an adult in good health. The CDR3 protein is CASSSYGRQGEQFF. CDR3 bases: TGTGCCAGCAGCTCCTACGGGAGGCAGGGTGAGCAGTTCTTC.